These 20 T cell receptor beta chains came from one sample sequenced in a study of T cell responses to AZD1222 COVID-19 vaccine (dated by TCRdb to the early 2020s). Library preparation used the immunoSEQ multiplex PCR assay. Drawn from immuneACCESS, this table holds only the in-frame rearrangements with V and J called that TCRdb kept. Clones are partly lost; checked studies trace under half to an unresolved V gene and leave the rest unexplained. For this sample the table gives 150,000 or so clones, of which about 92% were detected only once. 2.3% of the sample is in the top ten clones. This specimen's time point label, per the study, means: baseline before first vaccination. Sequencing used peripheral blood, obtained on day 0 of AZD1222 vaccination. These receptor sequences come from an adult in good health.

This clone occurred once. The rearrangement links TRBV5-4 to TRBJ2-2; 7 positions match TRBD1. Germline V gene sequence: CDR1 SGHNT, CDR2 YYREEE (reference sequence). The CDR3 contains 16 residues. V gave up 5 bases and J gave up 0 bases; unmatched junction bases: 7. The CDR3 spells CASRRVGTANTGELFF. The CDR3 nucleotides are TGTGCCAGCAGGCGGGTCGGGACAGCGAACACCGGGGAGCTGTTTTTT.

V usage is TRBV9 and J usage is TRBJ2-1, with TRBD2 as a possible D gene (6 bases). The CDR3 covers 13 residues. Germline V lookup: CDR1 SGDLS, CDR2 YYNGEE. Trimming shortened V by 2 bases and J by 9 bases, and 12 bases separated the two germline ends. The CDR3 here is CASSVLSSGEQFF. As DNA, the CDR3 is TGTGCCAGCAGCGTTCTTAGTAGCGGTGAGCAGTTCTTC.

The CDR3 sequence is CASSLDRDSPLHF. In nucleotides, the CDR3 is TGTGCCAGCAGCTTGGACAGGGATTCACCCCTCCACTTT. The chain is built from TRBV5-4 and TRBJ1-6; D perhaps matches TRBD1 (6 bases). This CDR3 region has 13 residues. CDR1 is SGHNT and CDR2 is YYREEE in the germline V gene (reference sequence). Trimming pared 0 bases from V and 8 bases from J, leaving 6 bases between.

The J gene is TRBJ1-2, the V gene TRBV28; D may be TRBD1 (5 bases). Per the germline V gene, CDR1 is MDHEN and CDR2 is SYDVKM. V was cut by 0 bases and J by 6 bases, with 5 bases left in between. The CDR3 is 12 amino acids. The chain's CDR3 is CASSLWGDGYTF. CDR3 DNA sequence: TGTGCCAGCAGTTTATGGGGGGATGGCTACACCTTC.

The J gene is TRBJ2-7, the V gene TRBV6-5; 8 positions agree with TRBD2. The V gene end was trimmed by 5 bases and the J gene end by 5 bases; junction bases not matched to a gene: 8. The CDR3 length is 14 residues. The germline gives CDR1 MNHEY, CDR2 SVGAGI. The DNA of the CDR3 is TGTGCCAGCAGTCGGGAGCGGGAGAGCCACGAGCAGTACTTC. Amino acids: CASSRERESHEQYF.

CDR3 in amino acids: CASSPGRGFYGYTF. The CDR3 bases are TGCGCCAGCAGCCCTGGAAGGGGATTCTATGGCTACACCTTC. V usage is TRBV4-1 and J usage is TRBJ1-2; D perhaps matches TRBD1 (5 bases). The CDR3 runs 14 residues. The V and J ends lost 4 bases and 4 bases respectively, with 13 bases between them. Germline CDR1 and CDR2: MGHRA and YSYEKL.

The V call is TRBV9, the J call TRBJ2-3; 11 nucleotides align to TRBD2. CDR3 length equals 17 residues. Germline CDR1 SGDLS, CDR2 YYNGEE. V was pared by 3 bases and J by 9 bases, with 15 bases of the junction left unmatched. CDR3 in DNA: TGTGCCAGCAGCGCCGGACTAGCGGGCCTCTGGACGGAGACGCAGTATTTT. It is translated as CASSAGLAGLWTETQYF. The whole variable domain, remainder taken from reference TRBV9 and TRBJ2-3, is DSGVTQTPKHLITATGQRVTLRCSPRSGDLSVYWYQQSLDQGLQFLIQYYNGEERAKGNILERFSAQQFPDLHSELNLSSLELGDSALYFCASSAGLAGLWTETQYFGPGTRLTVL.

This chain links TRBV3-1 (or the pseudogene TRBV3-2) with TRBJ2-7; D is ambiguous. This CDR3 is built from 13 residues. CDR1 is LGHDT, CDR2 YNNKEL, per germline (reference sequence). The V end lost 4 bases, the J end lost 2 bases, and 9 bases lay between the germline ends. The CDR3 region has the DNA TGTGCCAGCAGCCCATCCACAGCCTACGAGCAGTACTTC. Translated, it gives CASSPSTAYEQYF.

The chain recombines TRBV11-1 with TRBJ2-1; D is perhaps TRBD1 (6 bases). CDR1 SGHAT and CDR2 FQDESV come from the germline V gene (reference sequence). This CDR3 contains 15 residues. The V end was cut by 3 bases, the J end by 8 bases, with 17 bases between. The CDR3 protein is CASSLFWGRSDEQFF. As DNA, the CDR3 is TGTGCCAGCAGCTTGTTCTGGGGGCGCTCGGATGAGCAGTTCTTC. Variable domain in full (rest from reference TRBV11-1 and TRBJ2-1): EAEVAQSPRYKITEKSQAVAFWCDPISGHATLYWYRQILGQGPELLVQFQDESVVDDSQLPKDRFSAERLKGVDSTLKIQPAELGDSAMYLCASSLFWGRSDEQFFGPGTRLTVL.

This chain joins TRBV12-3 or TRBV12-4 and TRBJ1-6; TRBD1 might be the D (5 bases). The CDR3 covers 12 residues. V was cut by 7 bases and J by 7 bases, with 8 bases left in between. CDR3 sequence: CASTRQNSPLHF. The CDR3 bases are TGTGCCAGCACCCGACAGAATTCACCCCTCCACTTT.

The DNA for the CDR3 is TGTGCCAGCAGCGTGGGGGGGAACTCTGGAAACACCATATATTTT. Translation: CASSVGGNSGNTIYF. The chain links TRBV9 to TRBJ1-3; possible D gene TRBD1, 5 bases. Germline CDR1 reads SGDLS; CDR2 reads YYNGEE. Trimming took off 2 bases at V and 0 bases at J, with 9 bases between the two ends. CDR3 length: 15 residues.

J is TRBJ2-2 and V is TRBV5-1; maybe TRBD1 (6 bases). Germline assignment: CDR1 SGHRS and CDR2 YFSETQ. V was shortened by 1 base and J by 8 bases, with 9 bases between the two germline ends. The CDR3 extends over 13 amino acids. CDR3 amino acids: CASSLWGQGELFF. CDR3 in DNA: TGCGCCAGCAGCTTGTGGGGGCAGGGGGAGCTGTTTTTT.

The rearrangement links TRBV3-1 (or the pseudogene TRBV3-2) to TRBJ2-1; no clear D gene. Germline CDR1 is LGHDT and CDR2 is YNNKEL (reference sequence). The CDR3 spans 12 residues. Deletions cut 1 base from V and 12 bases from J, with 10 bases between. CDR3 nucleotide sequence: TGTGCCAGCAGCCAAGTAGGTCTTGGGCAGTTCTTC. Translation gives CASSQVGLGQFF.

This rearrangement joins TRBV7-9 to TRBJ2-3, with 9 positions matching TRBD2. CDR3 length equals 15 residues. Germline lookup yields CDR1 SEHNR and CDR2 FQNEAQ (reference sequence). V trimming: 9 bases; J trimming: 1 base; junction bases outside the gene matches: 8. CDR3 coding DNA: TGTGCCAGTAGCGGGAGAGGGGGGGGCACAGATACGCAGTATTTT. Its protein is CASSGRGGGTDTQYF.

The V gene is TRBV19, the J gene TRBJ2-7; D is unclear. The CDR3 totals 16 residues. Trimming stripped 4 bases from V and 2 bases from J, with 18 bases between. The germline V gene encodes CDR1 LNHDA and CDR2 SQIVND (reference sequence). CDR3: CASSNKTVKYPYEQYF. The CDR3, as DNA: TGTGCCAGTAGTAACAAAACTGTCAAGTACCCCTACGAGCAGTACTTC.

Here the CDR3 DNA reads TGTGCCAGTAGTTCAACCAGAGGACAGGGGAGTCGCACCTTC. This sequence encodes CASSSTRGQGSRTF. The rearrangement joins TRBV19 to TRBJ1-2, with TRBD1 matching 9 bases. Losses at the gene ends were 5 bases for V and 13 bases for J; bases not matched to a gene: 14. Germline V gene data show CDR1 as LNHDA and CDR2 as SQIVND (reference sequence). There are 14 residues in the CDR3.

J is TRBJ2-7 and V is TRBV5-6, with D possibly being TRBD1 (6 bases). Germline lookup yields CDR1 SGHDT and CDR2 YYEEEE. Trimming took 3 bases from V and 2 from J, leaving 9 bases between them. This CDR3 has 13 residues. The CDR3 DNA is TGTGCCAGCAGCTGGAGACAGGCCTACGAGCAGTACTTC. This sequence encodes CASSWRQAYEQYF.

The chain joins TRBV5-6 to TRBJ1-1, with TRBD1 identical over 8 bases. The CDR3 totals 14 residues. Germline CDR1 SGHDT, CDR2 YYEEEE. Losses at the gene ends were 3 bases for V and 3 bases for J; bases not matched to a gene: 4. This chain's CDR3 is CASSSGQGYTEAFF. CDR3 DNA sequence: TGTGCCAGCAGCTCTGGACAGGGATACACTGAAGCTTTCTTT.

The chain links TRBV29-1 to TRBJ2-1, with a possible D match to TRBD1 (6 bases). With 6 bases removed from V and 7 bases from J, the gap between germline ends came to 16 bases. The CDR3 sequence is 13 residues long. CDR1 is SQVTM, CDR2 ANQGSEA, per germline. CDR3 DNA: TGCAGCGTGGAAAGGGGGAGTCTTAATGAGCAGTTCTTC. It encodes CSVERGSLNEQFF.

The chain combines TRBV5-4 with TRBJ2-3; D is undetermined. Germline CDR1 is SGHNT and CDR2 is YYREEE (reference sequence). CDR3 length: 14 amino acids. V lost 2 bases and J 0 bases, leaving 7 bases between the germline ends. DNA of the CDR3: TGTGCCAGCAGCTTTAATCCCAGCACAGATACGCAGTATTTT. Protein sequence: CASSFNPSTDTQYF.